The 9 T cell receptor beta chains in this list originate from one sample, sequenced in a study of blood T cells in healthy people across ages. Primed by a sample-barcoded 5' primer and a J-beta primer mix, a second PCR proceeded for roughly 6 to 12 cycles. TCRdb used MiXCR to reprocess the 5' RACE reads, holding one entry per CDR3 protein. The sample gives some 1.5 million distinct CDR3 sequences, 25% to 30% of which show up once; around 7.7% is in the top ten. The material sequenced was blood. The source is a woman between 25 and 40 years old in good health.

This chain's CDR3 is CASSQISLAAYTQYF. The CDR3 coding sequence is TGTGCCAGCAGCCAGATTTCCCTAGCGGCATATACGCAGTATTTT. The chain links TRBV3-1 to TRBJ2-3; 7 nucleotides align to TRBD2. The germline CDR1 and CDR2 sequences are LGHDT and YNNKEL (reference sequence). V lost 3 bases to trimming and J lost 7 bases; unmatched junction nucleotides: 10. There are 15 residues in the CDR3.

The chain combines TRBV6-6 with TRBJ1-2; possible D gene TRBD1, 6 bases. V was trimmed by 10 bases and J by 5 bases, leaving 17 bases between them. CDR1 MNHNY and CDR2 SVGAGI come from the germline V gene (reference sequence). There are 13 residues in the CDR3. The CDR3 region has the DNA TGTGCCACACGAGGACAGCAAAGTTATGGCTACACCTTC. Amino acids: CATRGQQSYGYTF.

In this sample, this clonotype turned up a few times. The chain joins TRBV5-5 to TRBJ2-5; 9 positions agree with TRBD1. This CDR3 contains 17 residues. The germline V gene has CDR1 SGHKS and CDR2 YYEKEE (reference sequence). Trimming took 3 bases from V and 5 from J; bases not matched to a gene: 14. This CDR3 is CASSSLTGTGCLETQYF. Here the CDR3 DNA reads TGTGCCAGCAGCTCGTTAACCGGGACAGGGTGTTTGGAGACCCAGTACTTC.

This clonotype was detected only a few times. The rearrangement joins TRBV20-1 to TRBJ2-7; 8 nucleotides line up with TRBD1. V was pared by 3 bases and J by 1 base, with 5 bases of the junction left unmatched. This CDR3 is 14 amino acids long. Germline CDR1 reads DFQATT; CDR2 reads SNEGSKA (reference sequence). The CDR3 DNA sequence: TGCAGTGCTAGCGGGACAGGTAGTTCCTACGAGCAGTACTTC. Its protein is CSASGTGSSYEQYF.

This clonotype appeared a single time. This could be a read error, since a much larger clone is one nucleotide away. The chain is built from TRBV5-5 and TRBJ2-7; 7 positions match TRBD1. Germline V gives CDR1 SGHKS, CDR2 YYEKEE (reference sequence). This CDR3 region has 13 residues. The CDR3 region has the DNA TGTGCCTGCAGCCCATACAGGGGCAACGAGCAGTACTTC. Protein sequence: CACSPYRGNEQYF.

This clonotype was observed a few times. The gene calls are TRBV4-1 and TRBJ2-3; D might be TRBD2 (6 bases). The CDR3 length is 14 residues. Trimming left V 0 bases short and J 5 bases short, with 9 bases between. Germline V gives CDR1 MGHRA, CDR2 YSYEKL. CDR3 nucleotide sequence: TGCGCCAGCAGCCAAGATGGGAGGAGAGATACGCAGTATTTT. This gives the protein CASSQDGRRDTQYF.

The rearrangement joins TRBV5-4 to TRBJ2-5, with 9 bases lining up with TRBD1. Germline lookup yields CDR1 SGHNT and CDR2 YYREEE (reference sequence). The CDR3 contains 15 residues. The trim removed 4 bases at V and 3 bases at J, leaving 7 bases unmatched. CDR3 nucleotides: TGTGCCAGCAGCCCGACAGGGGGATTCGAAGAGACCCAGTACTTC. It translates to CASSPTGGFEETQYF.

The genes are TRBV7-9 and TRBJ1-1; 7 bases are shared with TRBD1. J was trimmed by 3 bases and V by 6 bases; bases with no gene match: 4. There are 13 residues in the CDR3. CDR1 and CDR2 (germline): SEHNR, FQNEAQ (reference sequence). This chain's CDR3 is CASRQGSDTEAFF. In DNA, the CDR3 is TGTGCCAGCAGACAGGGGTCTGACACTGAAGCTTTCTTT. The variable domain in full, with the rest retrieved from reference TRBV7-9 and TRBJ1-1, is DTGVSQNPRHKITKRGQNVTFRCDPISEHNRLYWYRQTLGQGPEFLTYFQNEAQLEKSRLLSDRFSAERPKGSFSTLEIQRTEQGDSAMYLCASRQGSDTEAFFGQGTRLTVV.

This chain links TRBV9 with TRBJ2-5; a possible D gene is TRBD2 (7 bases). There are 14 residues in the CDR3. Trimming left V 3 bases short and J 11 bases short, with 20 bases between. CDR1 and CDR2 (germline): SGDLS, YYNGEE. The CDR3, as DNA: TGTGCCAGCAGCGCTTTAGGGGGGGTGGGTGAGCAGTACTTC. Protein: CASSALGGVGEQYF.